Each of the 32 T cell receptor beta chains below was sequenced from the same sample in a study of CD8 T cells in ankylosing spondylitis. One entry per CDR3 protein, called by TCRdb with MiXCR from the 5' RACE reads. The sample has 200,000 to 250,000 distinct CDR3 sequences; roughly 8% are singletons. What was sequenced was blood, either unsorted or a sorted T cell fraction (not recorded which). The receptor source for this set is a female donor with ankylosing spondylitis or in good health (not recorded which).

CDR3 loop: CASRPPSREQGYTF. CDR3 DNA: TGTGCCAGCAGACCCCCGTCAAGGGAACAGGGCTACACCTTC. The chain uses TRBV27 and TRBJ1-2, with D uncertain. CDR3 length: 14 residues. Trimming stripped 6 bases from V and 8 bases from J, with 19 bases between. Germline assignment: CDR1 MNHEY and CDR2 SMNVEV (reference sequence).

Many counts were recorded for this clonotype. The chain links TRBV7-8 to TRBJ1-4; maybe TRBD1 (6 bases). The CDR3 runs 15 residues. With 5 bases removed from V and 5 bases from J, the gap between germline ends came to 15 bases. Germline CDR1 and CDR2: SGHVS and FQNEAQ. DNA of the CDR3: TGTGCCAGCAGCCAGGGGAACAGGAGGAATGAAAAACTGTTTTTT. It codes for CASSQGNRRNEKLFF.

In its sample, this clonotype was seen many times. The V call is TRBV6-5, the J call TRBJ2-2; 15 positions match TRBD2. CDR1 is MNHEY and CDR2 is SVGAGI in the germline V gene. The V segment lost 8 bases and the J segment 5 bases; nucleotides outside the gene matches: 15. CDR3 length: 19 amino acids. The CDR3: CASFDSGLAGGPDTGELFF. CDR3 nucleotide sequence: TGTGCCAGCTTCGACAGCGGACTAGCGGGAGGGCCGGATACCGGGGAGCTGTTTTTT.

This clonotype was observed at least ten times. The V and J genes are TRBV12-3 or TRBV12-4 and TRBJ2-1; D is unclear. CDR3 size: 11 residues. Trimming removed 1 base from V and 16 bases from J, with 11 bases in between. In DNA form, the CDR3 reads TGTGCCAGCAGTTTAGGGCTCTCCCCCTTCTTC. Its protein product is CASSLGLSPFF.

This clonotype showed up many times. Here the CDR3 reads CASSAGIGNTIYF. The CDR3 DNA reads as TGCGCCAGCAGTGCCGGGATTGGAAACACCATATATTTT. This rearrangement joins TRBV10-1 to TRBJ1-3; D uncertain. In germline, CDR1 is WNHNN, CDR2 SYGVQD (reference sequence). V was clipped by 4 bases and J by 3 bases, with 7 bases between them. This CDR3 has 13 residues.

This clonotype was detected only a few times. A single base separates this from a much larger clone, so it may be a read error. J is TRBJ2-1 and V is TRBV27; 9 bases agree with TRBD1. The germline CDR1 and CDR2 sequences are MNHEY and SMNVEV (reference sequence). V trimming: 1 base; J trimming: 1 base; junction bases outside the gene matches: 5. This CDR3 is 17 amino acids long. The CDR3 DNA sequence: TGTGCCAGCAGTTTATGGACAGGGGACAGGTCCTACAATGAGCAGTTCTTC. It specifies CASSLWTGDRSYNEQFF.

This clonotype has just a few counts. The rearrangement joins TRBV27 to TRBJ2-7; 7 nucleotides match TRBD1. The CDR3 consists of 15 residues. Germline CDR1 and CDR2: MNHEY and SMNVEV (reference sequence). Germline trimming cut 5 bases from V and 0 bases from J; bases unmatched to any gene: 7. The CDR3 nucleotides read TGTGCCAGCAGTACTGGGGACAGCCTCTCCTACGAGCAGTACTTC. Amino acid sequence: CASSTGDSLSYEQYF.

This clonotype was picked up many times. The V and J genes are TRBV13 and TRBJ2-1, with no clear D. The CDR3 consists of 16 residues. Per the germline V gene, CDR1 is PRHDT and CDR2 is FYEKMQ (reference sequence). The ends were cut back, 5 bases at V and 1 base at J, with 15 bases in the middle. CDR3 DNA: TGTGCCAGCAGCCCACCCCGGACGGCTTCCTACAATGAGCAGTTCTTC. This sequence encodes CASSPPRTASYNEQFF.

This clonotype was recorded a few times. The rearrangement links TRBV4-1 to TRBJ2-1; D is undetermined. The germline V gene has CDR1 MGHRA and CDR2 YSYEKL. Trimming took 3 bases from V and 8 from J, leaving 11 bases between them. CDR3 length: 13 amino acids. CDR3 in amino acids: CASSHPRSYEQFF. CDR3 DNA sequence: TGCGCCAGCAGCCATCCTCGGAGTTATGAGCAGTTCTTC.

The table lists this clonotype with many counts. This sequence joins TRBV28 and TRBJ2-1; tentatively, D is TRBD1 or TRBD2 (5 bases each). The CDR3 has 19 amino acids. Deletions cut 5 bases from V and 8 bases from J, with 31 bases between. CDR1 and CDR2 (germline): MDHEN, SYDVKM. The CDR3 loop reads CASSLIVSGTHREVYEQFF. Written as DNA, the CDR3 is TGTGCCAGCAGTCTAATCGTCTCCGGGACCCACCGCGAAGTATATGAGCAGTTCTTC.

This clonotype has just one count. This sequence may be a read error, since a much larger clone differs from it by one base. J is TRBJ2-3 and V is TRBV7-8, with D hard to call. The CDR3 has 12 residues. With 1 base removed from V and 11 bases from J, the gap between germline ends came to 10 bases. The germline CDR1 and CDR2 sequences are SGHVS and FQNEAQ. The chain's CDR3 is CASSLVRYMQYF. Here the CDR3 DNA reads TGTGCCAGCAGCTTAGTCCGTTATATGCAGTATTTT.

The table lists this clonotype with many counts. This sequence joins TRBV12-3 or TRBV12-4 and TRBJ2-1; D may be TRBD2 (6 bases). V lost 8 bases to trimming and J lost 8 bases, with 31 bases between them. CDR3 length: 18 amino acids. The CDR3 DNA sequence: TGTGCCAGCTCTCGTTTAGGCGCTAGCGTCGCGTTGAGCGATGAGCAGTTCTTC. Translation: CASSRLGASVALSDEQFF.

This clonotype was seen once. This chain links TRBV6-2 or TRBV6-3 with TRBJ2-7; 13 bases line up with TRBD2. Germline V gene sequence: CDR1 MNHEY, CDR2 SVGEGT. The V segment lost 5 bases and the J segment 0 bases; nucleotides outside the gene matches: 10. The CDR3 sequence is 18 residues long. The CDR3 spells CASSPGTSGTLDSYEQYF. The CDR3 nucleotides are TGTGCCAGCAGTCCTGGGACTAGCGGGACCTTGGACTCCTACGAGCAGTACTTC.

At least ten counts were recorded for this clonotype. V is TRBV20-1 and J is TRBJ1-2; D unclear. This CDR3 comprises 11 residues. CDR1 and CDR2 from the germline V gene are DFQATT and SNEGSKA (reference sequence). V lost 1 base and J lost 6, with 6 bases in between. CDR3 sequence: CSARAGDGYTF. CDR3 bases: TGCAGTGCTAGAGCCGGGGATGGCTACACCTTC.

The chain employs TRBV7-2 and TRBJ2-1; TRBD1 is a possible D gene (6 bases). This CDR3 has 14 amino acids. V was cut by 5 bases and J by 8 bases, with 16 bases left in between. Germline CDR1 is SGHTA and CDR2 is FQGNSA. The CDR3 nucleotides are TGTGCCAGCAGCACCCGGAACAGGGTAGATGAGCAGTTCTTC. It codes for CASSTRNRVDEQFF.

This clonotype was picked up many times. The J gene is TRBJ1-2, the V gene TRBV28; possibly TRBD1 for D (5 bases). This CDR3 comprises 13 residues. Germline loops: CDR1 MDHEN, CDR2 SYDVKM. Between the trimmed V and J ends, which lost 2 bases and 10 bases, there was a span of 14 bases. The CDR3, as DNA: TGTGCCAGCAGTTTAACCTCCCCAGGGTACTACACCTTC. Encoded protein: CASSLTSPGYYTF.

At least ten counts were recorded for this clonotype. The rearrangement links TRBV12-3 or TRBV12-4 to TRBJ1-4; 7 bases match TRBD1. Losses at the gene ends were 6 bases for V and 6 bases for J; bases not matched to a gene: 4. The CDR3 contains 13 residues. CDR3 DNA sequence: TGTGCCAGCAGGACCGGGACAGATGAAAAACTGTTTTTT. Encoded protein: CASRTGTDEKLFF.

The chain uses TRBV5-1 and TRBJ2-3; 7 nucleotides line up with TRBD2. With 4 bases clipped from V and 4 bases from J, the junction kept 9 bases outside the gene matches. Germline CDR1 SGHRS, CDR2 YFSETQ. This CDR3 is built from 15 residues. CDR3 protein: CASSLLRGGPDTQYF. The CDR3 DNA sequence: TGCGCCAGCAGCCTTCTTCGGGGAGGGCCAGATACGCAGTATTTT.

This clonotype was counted many times. The V and J genes are TRBV5-1 and TRBJ1-3; D unresolved. The CDR3 sequence is 15 residues long. CDR1 SGHRS and CDR2 YFSETQ come from the germline V gene. Trimming left V 0 bases short and J 0 bases short, with 7 bases between. This CDR3 is CASSLDGRSGNTIYF. For the CDR3, the DNA is TGCGCCAGCAGCTTGGACGGCCGCTCTGGAAACACCATATATTTT.

The sample holds many counts of this clonotype. The V gene is TRBV12-3 or TRBV12-4, the J gene TRBJ2-5; possibly TRBD2 for D (6 bases). This CDR3 region has 12 residues. Trimming cost V 5 bases and J 5 bases, with 9 bases left between them. CDR3 amino acids: CASSPSGETQYF. Here the CDR3 DNA reads TGTGCCAGCAGTCCCAGCGGGGAGACCCAGTACTTC.

This clonotype came up a few times. The genes are TRBV20-1 and TRBJ2-1, with 8 nucleotides matching TRBD2. The CDR3 sequence is 15 residues long. J lost 12 bases, V lost 5 bases, and 18 bases had no gene match. Germline CDR1 is DFQATT and CDR2 is SNEGSKA (reference sequence). CDR3 DNA sequence: TGCAGTGCTGGCGACCTTAGCGGGATGCAAGGAAGGCAGTTCTTC. Its translation is CSAGDLSGMQGRQFF.

This clonotype was recorded at least ten times. The gene calls are TRBV7-2 and TRBJ1-2; no firm D call. The CDR3 length is 11 residues. V gave up 2 bases and J gave up 8 bases, with 6 bases separating them. Germline loops: CDR1 SGHTA, CDR2 FQGNSA. The CDR3 here is CASSLFGGYTF. The CDR3 DNA sequence: TGTGCCAGCAGCTTATTTGGGGGCTACACCTTC.

This clonotype occurred many times. The V call is TRBV10-3, the J call TRBJ1-2, with TRBD1 matching over 7 bases. Germline CDR1 and CDR2: ENHRY and SYGVKD. This CDR3 is built from 11 residues. Here the CDR3 reads CATGQSYGYTF. The CDR3 DNA follows: TGTGCGACGGGACAGAGCTATGGCTACACCTTC.

This chain joins TRBV24-1 and TRBJ2-5, with 12 bases lining up with TRBD2. This CDR3 contains 18 residues. Germline lookup yields CDR1 KGHDR and CDR2 SFDVKD. The J segment lost 4 bases and the V segment lost 4 bases, leaving 12 bases of the junction unmatched. DNA for the CDR3: TGTGCCACCAGTGAGACAACCCCTAGCGGGAGGGGCACAGAGACCCAGTACTTC. Translated: CATSETTPSGRGTETQYF.

This clonotype was counted a few times. This rearrangement joins TRBV5-4 to TRBJ2-7; no firm D call. The CDR3 loop spans 14 amino acids. Trimming took off 1 base at V and 2 bases at J, with 10 bases between the two ends. CDR1 and CDR2 (germline): SGHNT, YYREEE (reference sequence). The CDR3 region is CASSLSLQAYEQYF. CDR3 in DNA: TGTGCCAGCAGCTTGTCACTCCAGGCCTACGAGCAGTACTTC.

This clonotype was picked up many times. The chain recombines TRBV7-9 with TRBJ2-7; 8 positions agree with TRBD1. V lost 5 bases and J lost 6; bases outside the gene matches: 3. The CDR3 runs to 12 residues. CDR1 is SEHNR and CDR2 is FQNEAQ in the germline V gene (reference sequence). The CDR3 DNA reads TGTGCCAGCAGCCGACAGGGGTTCGAGCAGTACTTC. Translating gives CASSRQGFEQYF.

This clonotype was observed many times. The V and J genes are TRBV7-8 and TRBJ2-7, with no clear D. CDR3 length: 14 residues. Trimming stripped 6 bases from V and 1 base from J, with 13 bases between. Per germline, CDR1 SGHVS and CDR2 FQNEAQ. The CDR3: CASRPGRFSYEQYF. The CDR3 region has the DNA TGTGCCAGCAGGCCAGGTCGGTTTTCCTACGAGCAGTACTTC.

This clonotype was recorded many times. This rearrangement joins TRBV29-1 to TRBJ2-7; 8 nucleotides match TRBD2. J was trimmed by 7 bases and V by 1 base; bases with no gene match: 6. CDR1 and CDR2 from the germline V gene are SQVTM and ANQGSEA. The CDR3 totals 13 residues. The CDR3 bases are TGCAGCGTTGAAGCGGGAGGGTCCGGGGAGCAGTACTTC. Translated: CSVEAGGSGEQYF.

This clonotype was counted ten times or more. The chain is built from TRBV5-1 and TRBJ2-3; 12 bases are a match to TRBD2. Germline CDR1 and CDR2: SGHRS and YFSETQ. The CDR3 is 16 amino acids. The junction had 5 bases not matched to a gene; V was cut back by 4 bases and J by 2 bases. CDR3 in DNA: TGCGCCAGCAGCCTCGGACTAGCGGGAAACACAGATACGCAGTATTTT. Translation gives CASSLGLAGNTDTQYF.

The rearrangement links TRBV6-2 or TRBV6-3 to TRBJ2-1; D call uncertain. The CDR3 is 15 residues long. The V end was cut by 8 bases, the J end by 0 bases, with 14 bases between. Per germline, CDR1 MNHEY and CDR2 SVGEGT. CDR3 amino acids: CASVEGGSSYNEQFF. As DNA, the CDR3 is TGTGCCAGCGTAGAAGGCGGAAGCTCCTACAATGAGCAGTTCTTC.

J is TRBJ2-2 and V is TRBV30, with D unclear. With 2 bases removed from V and 3 bases from J, the gap between germline ends came to 7 bases. The CDR3 extends over 13 amino acids. Looked up from germline, CDR1 is GTSNPN and CDR2 is SVGIG (reference sequence). The CDR3 loop is CAWSLPYTGELFF. The CDR3 coding sequence is TGTGCCTGGAGTTTACCCTACACCGGGGAGCTGTTTTTT.

The J gene is TRBJ1-1, the V gene TRBV7-8; D is undetermined. The V and J ends lost 2 bases and 0 bases respectively, with 7 bases between them. The CDR3 contains 14 residues. CDR1 is SGHVS, CDR2 FQNEAQ, per germline. DNA of the CDR3: TGTGCCAGCAGCTTATCTGGTGTGAACACTGAAGCTTTCTTT. It is translated as CASSLSGVNTEAFF.